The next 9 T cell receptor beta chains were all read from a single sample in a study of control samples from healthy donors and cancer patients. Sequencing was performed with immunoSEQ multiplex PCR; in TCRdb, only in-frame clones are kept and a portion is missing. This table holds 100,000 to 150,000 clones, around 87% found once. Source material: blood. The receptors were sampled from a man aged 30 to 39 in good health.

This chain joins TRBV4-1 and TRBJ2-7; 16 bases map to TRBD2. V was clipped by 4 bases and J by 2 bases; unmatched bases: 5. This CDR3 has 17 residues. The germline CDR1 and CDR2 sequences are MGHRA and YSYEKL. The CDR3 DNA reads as TGCGCCAGCAGCCTCGCGGGACTAGCGGGGGGGCCCTACGAGCAGTACTTC. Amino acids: CASSLAGLAGGPYEQYF.

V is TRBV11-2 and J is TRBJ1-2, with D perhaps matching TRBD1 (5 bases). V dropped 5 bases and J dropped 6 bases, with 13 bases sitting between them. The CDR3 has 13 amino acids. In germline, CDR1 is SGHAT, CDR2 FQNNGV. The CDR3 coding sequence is TGTGCCAGCAGCCCCCGACAGATCGATGGCTACACCTTC. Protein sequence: CASSPRQIDGYTF.

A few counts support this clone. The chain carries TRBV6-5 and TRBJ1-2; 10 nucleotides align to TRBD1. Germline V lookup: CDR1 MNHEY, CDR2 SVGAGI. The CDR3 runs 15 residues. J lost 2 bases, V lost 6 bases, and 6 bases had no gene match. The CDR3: CASRSPGQGNYGYTF. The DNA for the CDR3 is TGTGCCAGCAGATCTCCGGGACAGGGGAACTATGGCTACACCTTC.

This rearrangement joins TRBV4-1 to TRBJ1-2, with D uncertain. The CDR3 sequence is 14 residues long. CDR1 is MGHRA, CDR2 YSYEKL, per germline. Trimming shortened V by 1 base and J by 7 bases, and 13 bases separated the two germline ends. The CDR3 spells CASSQALGWGGYTF. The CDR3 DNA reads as TGCGCCAGCAGCCAAGCCCTGGGGTGGGGTGGCTACACCTTC.

The CDR3 DNA sequence: TGCGCCAGCAGTGAGGGACAGGGGACTGGAGGCTACACCTTC. Its protein is CASSEGQGTGGYTF. The chain recombines TRBV10-1 with TRBJ1-2, with 9 positions matching TRBD1. With 2 bases clipped from V and 8 bases from J, the junction kept 6 bases outside the gene matches. The CDR3 length is 14 residues. CDR1 is WNHNN, CDR2 SYGVQD, per germline (reference sequence).

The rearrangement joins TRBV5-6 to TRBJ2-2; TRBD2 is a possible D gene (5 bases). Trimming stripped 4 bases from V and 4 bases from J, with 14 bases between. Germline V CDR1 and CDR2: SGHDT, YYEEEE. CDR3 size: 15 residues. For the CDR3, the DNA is TGTGCCAGCAGCCCCCGCCCGGGAAGCACCGGGGAGCTGTTTTTT. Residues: CASSPRPGSTGELFF.

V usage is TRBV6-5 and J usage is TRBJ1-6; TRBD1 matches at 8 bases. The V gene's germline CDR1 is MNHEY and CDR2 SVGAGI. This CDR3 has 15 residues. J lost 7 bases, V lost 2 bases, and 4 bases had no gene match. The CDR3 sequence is CASSYTRTGNSPLHF. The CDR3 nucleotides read TGTGCCAGCAGTTACACACGGACAGGGAATTCACCCCTCCACTTT.

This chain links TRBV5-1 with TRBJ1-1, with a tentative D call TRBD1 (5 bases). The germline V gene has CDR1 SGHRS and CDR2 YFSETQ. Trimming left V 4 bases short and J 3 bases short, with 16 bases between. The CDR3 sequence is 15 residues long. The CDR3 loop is CASSHPGRGDTEAFF. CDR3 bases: TGCGCCAGCAGCCATCCAGGGCGGGGGGACACTGAAGCTTTCTTT.

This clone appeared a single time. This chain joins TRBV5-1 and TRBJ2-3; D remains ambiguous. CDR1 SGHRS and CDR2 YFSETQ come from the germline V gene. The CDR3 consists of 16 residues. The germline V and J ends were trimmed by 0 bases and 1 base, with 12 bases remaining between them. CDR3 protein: CASSLALLRGTDTQYF. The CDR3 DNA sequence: TGCGCCAGCAGCTTGGCCTTGCTCCGGGGCACAGATACGCAGTATTTT.